Described below is a single T cell receptor beta chain sequence and its context. CDR1 is MNHEY, CDR2 SMNVEV, per germline (reference sequence). The CDR3 is made up of 14 amino acids. J lost 5 bases, V lost 6 bases, and 9 bases had no gene match. This sample was included in a study of blood T cell repertoires in COVID-19. Original processing methods: Using reference gene primer amplification, nucleated cell counts were estimated. The data were produced by immunoSEQ multiplex PCR, yet TCRdb's version contains in-frame clones alone and is incomplete. The V and J calls and clone size are taken from that table; D and trimming were inferred from the DNA. The table has about 96,000 clones, roughly 83% seen once.

The source is an older woman with acute or convalescent COVID-19. What was sequenced was peripheral blood. J is TRBJ1-2 and V is TRBV27; TRBD1 aligns across 7 bases. This CDR3 reads CASSRSGTAYGYTF. DNA for the CDR3: TGTGCCAGCAGCAGATCGGGGACAGCGTATGGCTACACCTTC.